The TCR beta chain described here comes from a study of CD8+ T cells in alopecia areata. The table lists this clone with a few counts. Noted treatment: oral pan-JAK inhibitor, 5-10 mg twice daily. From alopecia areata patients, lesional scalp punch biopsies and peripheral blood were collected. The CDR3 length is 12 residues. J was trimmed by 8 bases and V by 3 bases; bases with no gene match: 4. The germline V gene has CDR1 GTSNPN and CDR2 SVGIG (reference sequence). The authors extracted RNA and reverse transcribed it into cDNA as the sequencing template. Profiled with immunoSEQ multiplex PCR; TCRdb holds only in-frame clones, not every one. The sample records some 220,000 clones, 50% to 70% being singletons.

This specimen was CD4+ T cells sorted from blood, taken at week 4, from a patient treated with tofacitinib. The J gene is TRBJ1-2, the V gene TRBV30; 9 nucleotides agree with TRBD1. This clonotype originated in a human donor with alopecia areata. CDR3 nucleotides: TGTGCCTGGAGACAGGGGGCTTGGGGCTACACCTTC. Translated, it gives CAWRQGAWGYTF.